This TCR beta chain derives from a study of early T cells in non-severe SARS-CoV-2 infection. Background on the study: Sequencing used unsorted whole-blood bulk RNA, so chains lack pairing. Study observations and caveats: Matching with VDJdb favored anti-spike CD8 responses (missing private and CD4 specificities).

Unique molecular identifiers were added to individual cDNA molecules. TCRdb processed the 5' RACE reads anew with MiXCR; each CDR3 protein has one entry. Altogether more than 65,000 distinct CDR3 sequences are present, around an eighth being singletons, with the ten largest covering 1.3%. Per germline, CDR1 SGHTA and CDR2 FQGNSA. V trimming: 5 bases; J trimming: 5 bases; junction bases outside the gene matches: 7. The CDR3 sequence is 15 residues long. Turning to this clonotype: The target antigen is unknown.

This clonotype was sampled from an adult who was a healthcare worker with PCR-confirmed SARS-CoV-2 infection or an uninfected control (not recorded which). The gene calls are TRBV7-2 and TRBJ2-2, with TRBD1 matching over 8 bases. The sample comprised whole blood. CDR3: CASSEWTGNTGELFF. In DNA, the CDR3 is TGTGCCAGCAGCGAATGGACAGGGAATACCGGGGAGCTGTTTTTT.